The clone carrying this T cell receptor (beta chain) was seen at least ten times. This sample is drawn from a study of T-cell reconstitution after alpha-beta-depleted transplantation in children. This CDR3 has 14 residues. Germline CDR1 is DFQATT and CDR2 is SNEGSKA (reference sequence). Trimming removed 8 bases at V and 3 bases at J, with 19 bases between. This sample's TCRbeta library carried unique molecular identifier barcodes. A single record per CDR3 protein comes from TCRdb applying MiXCR to the PCR reads. The data hold 450,000 to 600,000 distinct CDR3 sequences, with under 15% observed a single time.

The material sequenced was PBMCs, mostly from graft donor cells, taken 360 days after TCRalphabeta/CD19-depleted stem cell transplant. This TCR came from a male patient aged 10-17 years who had a stem cell transplant for acute myeloid leukemia, so the T cells may come from the graft donor. The chain links TRBV20-1 to TRBJ2-5; perhaps TRBD1 as D (5 bases). In DNA form, the CDR3 reads TGCAGTTGGGGCCGACCACCCCAGGAAGAGACCCAGTACTTC. It is translated as CSWGRPPQEETQYF.